What follows are 16 T cell receptor beta chains derived from one specimen sequenced in a study of technical replicates of blood from four donors. Assay used: immunoSEQ multiplex PCR; TCRdb lists only in-frame clones, some missing. The table has around 80,000 clones, 89% seen once. Input material: T cells isolated from PBMCs. These receptors came from a human donor in good health.

V and J are TRBV4-1 and TRBJ2-1; perhaps TRBD2 as D (6 bases). CDR1 MGHRA and CDR2 YSYEKL come from the germline V gene. There are 14 residues in the CDR3. Trimming removed 0 bases from V and 5 bases from J, with 8 bases in between. CDR3 nucleotides: TGCGCCAGCAGCCAAGAAGGAGGGGACAATGAGCAGTTCTTC. Protein: CASSQEGGDNEQFF.

This chain connects TRBV7-8 to TRBJ2-5; TRBD2 matches at 8 bases. This CDR3 has 15 amino acids. V lost 2 bases to trimming and J lost 4 bases; unmatched junction nucleotides: 6. Germline V gene data show CDR1 as SGHVS and CDR2 as FQNEAQ. In nucleotides, the CDR3 is TGTGCCAGCAGCTTAAGTTTCCTAGCGGGAGAGACCCAGTACTTC. Amino acid sequence: CASSLSFLAGETQYF. The full variable domain, its missing parts supplied by reference TRBV7-8 and TRBJ2-5, is GAGVSQSPRYKVAKRGQDVALRCDPISGHVSLFWYQQALGQGPEFLTYFQNEAQLDKSGLPSDRFFAERPEGSVSTLKIQRTQQEDSAVYLCASSLSFLAGETQYFGPGTRLLVL.

The chain is built from TRBV7-3 and TRBJ1-1, with 7 bases aligning to TRBD1. This CDR3 comprises 12 residues. Germline V gene sequence: CDR1 SGHTA, CDR2 FQGTGA. Germline trimming cut 1 base from V and 8 bases from J; bases unmatched to any gene: 1. The DNA for the CDR3 is TGTGCCAGCAGCTTAAGACAGGGAGAAGCTTTCTTT. Protein: CASSLRQGEAFF.

This chain uses TRBV4-1 with TRBJ2-2; tentative D call: TRBD2 (6 bases). Germline CDR1 MGHRA, CDR2 YSYEKL. V lost 3 bases, J lost 0 bases, and 17 bases lay in between. The CDR3 sequence is 18 residues long. CDR3 sequence: CASSQVAPGLPNTGELFF. The CDR3 region has the DNA TGCGCCAGCAGCCAGGTAGCTCCGGGACTGCCGAACACCGGGGAGCTGTTTTTT.

The chain uses TRBV4-2 and TRBJ1-1, with D perhaps matching TRBD1 (6 bases). Germline V CDR1 and CDR2: LGHNA, YNFKEQ. This CDR3 spans 16 amino acids. Trimming removed 1 base from V and 4 bases from J, with 16 bases in between. CDR3 DNA sequence: TGTGCCAGCAGCCAAGTTACGACGCAGGGGCCCACTGAAGCTTTCTTT. Encoded protein: CASSQVTTQGPTEAFF.

The V gene is TRBV6-1, the J gene TRBJ2-3; D possibly corresponds to TRBD1 (6 bases). Trimming stripped 10 bases from V and 5 bases from J, with 19 bases between. In germline, CDR1 is MNHNS, CDR2 SASEGT. This CDR3 is built from 14 residues. The CDR3 region is CANRRSGEVDTQYF. In DNA, the CDR3 is TGTGCCAACCGAAGGTCAGGGGAAGTAGATACGCAGTATTTT.

This clone has more than one count but fewer than ten. The sample contains more than one DNA sequence encoding this CDR3. The CDR3 DNA reads as TGTGCCAGCAGTGGCAGCGCGGAGCAGTACTTC. It encodes CASSGSAEQYF. The chain joins TRBV6-5 to TRBJ2-7, with D unclear. The germline V gene has CDR1 MNHEY and CDR2 SVGAGI. The CDR3 is made up of 11 amino acids. V lost 5 bases and J 7 bases, leaving 9 bases between the germline ends.

The CDR3: CASSLSWGGDEQFF. CDR3 sequence (DNA): TGTGCCAGCAGTTTGTCTTGGGGAGGGGATGAGCAGTTCTTC. The chain links TRBV6-5 to TRBJ2-1; 7 bases line up with TRBD2. Germline-derived CDR1 and CDR2 are MNHEY and SVGAGI. The CDR3 has 14 amino acids. With 4 bases clipped from V and 8 bases from J, the junction kept 8 bases outside the gene matches.

This clone showed up just once. The rearrangement links TRBV30 to TRBJ2-7, with TRBD1 matching over 7 bases. There are 13 residues in the CDR3. Germline V gives CDR1 GTSNPN, CDR2 SVGIG (reference sequence). J gave up 3 bases and V 3 bases, and 5 bases lay outside the gene matches. DNA for the CDR3: TGTGCCTGGAGGGACAGGAGTGTCTACGAGCAGTACTTC. Its protein product is CAWRDRSVYEQYF.

CDR3 DNA: TGTGCCACCAGCAGAGTAGCCAGGGGGCAAGAAAAACTGTTTTTT. It encodes CATSRVARGQEKLFF. The chain links TRBV15 to TRBJ1-4; 8 nucleotides agree with TRBD1. The V and J ends lost 1 base and 8 bases, in that order; junction bases with no gene match: 6. Germline V lookup: CDR1 LNHNV, CDR2 YYDKDF (reference sequence). The length of the CDR3 is 15 residues.

The CDR3 sequence: CASSETGGYEQYF. The CDR3 coding sequence is TGTGCCAGCAGCGAGACAGGGGGCTACGAGCAGTACTTC. The rearrangement links TRBV7-3 to TRBJ2-7, with 9 nucleotides matching TRBD1. The CDR3 contains 13 residues. J was trimmed by 3 bases and V by 5 bases; bases with no gene match: 2. CDR1 SGHTA and CDR2 FQGTGA come from the germline V gene.

V usage is TRBV4-3 and J usage is TRBJ1-5, with D maybe TRBD1 (6 bases). Germline CDR1 LGHNA, CDR2 YSLEER. The V end was cut by 0 bases, the J end by 4 bases, with 10 bases between. This CDR3 has 15 residues. The CDR3 nucleotides read TGCGCCAGCAGCCAAGATTTGCAGGGGAATCAGCCCCAGCATTTT. This sequence encodes CASSQDLQGNQPQHF.

The chain recombines TRBV5-4 with TRBJ2-7, with a possible D match to TRBD1 (7 bases). Trimming shortened V by 4 bases and J by 3 bases, and 11 bases separated the two germline ends. This CDR3 is built from 13 residues. Germline CDR1 is SGHNT and CDR2 is YYREEE (reference sequence). Here the CDR3 DNA reads TGTGCCAGCAGCCGGGGGACAGACTACGAGCAGTACTTC. Protein: CASSRGTDYEQYF.

This chain uses TRBV6-6 with TRBJ1-1; no clear D gene. CDR1 MNHNY and CDR2 SVGAGI come from the germline V gene (reference sequence). The V end lost 7 bases, the J end lost 2 bases, and 11 bases lay between the germline ends. The CDR3 has 13 amino acids. In DNA form, the CDR3 reads TGTGCCAGCAACGACCCAGGTAACACTGAAGCTTTCTTT. Translating it yields CASNDPGNTEAFF.

V gene TRBV11-3 combines with J gene TRBJ2-1, with 11 bases that match TRBD2. The CDR3 consists of 15 residues. V dropped 5 bases and J dropped 4; count of bases not matched to a gene: 4. Germline CDR1 SGHNT, CDR2 YENEEA. CDR3 region: CASSELAGVYNEQFF. Here the CDR3 DNA reads TGTGCCAGCAGCGAACTAGCGGGAGTATACAATGAGCAGTTCTTC.

This sequence joins TRBV27 and TRBJ1-2; D unresolved. The germline CDR1 and CDR2 sequences are MNHEY and SMNVEV (reference sequence). This CDR3 is 14 amino acids long. Trimming cost V 2 bases and J 4 bases, with 11 bases left between them. DNA for the CDR3: TGTGCCAGCAGTTTACGCGGTGGTTCCTATGGCTACACCTTC. Translation gives CASSLRGGSYGYTF.